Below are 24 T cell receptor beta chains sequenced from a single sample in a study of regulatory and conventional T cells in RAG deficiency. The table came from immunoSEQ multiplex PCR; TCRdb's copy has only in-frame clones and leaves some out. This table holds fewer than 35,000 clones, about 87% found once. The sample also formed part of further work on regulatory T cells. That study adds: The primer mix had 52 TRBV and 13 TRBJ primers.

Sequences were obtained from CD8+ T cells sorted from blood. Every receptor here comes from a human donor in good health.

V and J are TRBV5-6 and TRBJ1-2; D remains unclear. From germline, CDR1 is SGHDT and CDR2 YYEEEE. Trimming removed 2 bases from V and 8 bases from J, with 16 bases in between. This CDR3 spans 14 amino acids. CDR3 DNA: TGTGCCAGCAGCTTCTGGCAGGCGACGGAAGGCTACACCTTC. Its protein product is CASSFWQATEGYTF.

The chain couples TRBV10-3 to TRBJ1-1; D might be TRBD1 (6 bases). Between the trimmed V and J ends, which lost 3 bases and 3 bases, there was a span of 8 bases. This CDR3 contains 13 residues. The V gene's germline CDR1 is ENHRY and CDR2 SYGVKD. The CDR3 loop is CAISDRGDTEAFF. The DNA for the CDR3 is TGTGCCATCAGTGACAGGGGTGACACTGAAGCTTTCTTT.

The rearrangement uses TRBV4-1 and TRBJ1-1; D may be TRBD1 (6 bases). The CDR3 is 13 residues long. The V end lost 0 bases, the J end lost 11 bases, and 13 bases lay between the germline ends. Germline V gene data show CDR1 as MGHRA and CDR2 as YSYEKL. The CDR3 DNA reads TGCGCCAGCAGCCAAGATCTGGGGGCACGGGCTTTCTTT. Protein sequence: CASSQDLGARAFF.

Here the CDR3 reads CASSFSVRGETQYF. The CDR3 DNA reads TGTGCCAGCAGCTTTAGCGTCCGGGGAGAGACCCAGTACTTC. The chain uses TRBV11-3 and TRBJ2-5; maybe TRBD2 (5 bases). There are 14 residues in the CDR3. Germline assignment: CDR1 SGHNT and CDR2 YENEEA. V was clipped by 3 bases and J by 4 bases, with 12 bases between them.

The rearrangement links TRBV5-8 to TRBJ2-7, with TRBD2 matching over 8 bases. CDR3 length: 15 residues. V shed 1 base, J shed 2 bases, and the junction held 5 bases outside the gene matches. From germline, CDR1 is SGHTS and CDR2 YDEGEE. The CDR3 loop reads CASSLPGGGTYEQYF. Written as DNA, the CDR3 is TGTGCCAGCAGCTTGCCCGGCGGGGGGACCTACGAGCAGTACTTC.

The CDR3 loop is CASSESGGHNEQFF. The CDR3 nucleotides read TGCGCCAGCAGTGAGTCAGGGGGCCACAATGAGCAGTTCTTC. The chain carries TRBV10-1 and TRBJ2-1; 7 bases line up with TRBD1. Germline V gives CDR1 WNHNN, CDR2 SYGVQD (reference sequence). The CDR3 runs 14 residues. The junction had 1 base not matched to a gene; V was cut back by 0 bases and J by 5 bases.

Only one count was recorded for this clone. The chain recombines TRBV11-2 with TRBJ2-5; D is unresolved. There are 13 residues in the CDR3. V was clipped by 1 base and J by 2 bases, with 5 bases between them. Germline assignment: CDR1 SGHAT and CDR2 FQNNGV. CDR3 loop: CASSLGGQETQYF. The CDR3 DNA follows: TGTGCCAGCAGCTTAGGGGGACAAGAGACCCAGTACTTC.

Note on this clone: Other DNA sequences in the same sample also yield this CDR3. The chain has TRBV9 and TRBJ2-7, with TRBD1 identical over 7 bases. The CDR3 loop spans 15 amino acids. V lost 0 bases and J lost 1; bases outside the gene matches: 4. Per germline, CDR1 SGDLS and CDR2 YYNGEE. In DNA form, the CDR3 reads TGTGCCAGCAGCGTAGGAGGGGGCGGGTCCTACGAGCAGTACTTC. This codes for CASSVGGGGSYEQYF.

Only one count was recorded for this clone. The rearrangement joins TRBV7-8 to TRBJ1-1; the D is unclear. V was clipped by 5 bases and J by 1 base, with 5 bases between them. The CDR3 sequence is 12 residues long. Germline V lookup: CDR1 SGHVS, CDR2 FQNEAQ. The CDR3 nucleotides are TGTGCCAGCAGCAGATCGAACACTGAAGCTTTCTTT. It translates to CASSRSNTEAFF.

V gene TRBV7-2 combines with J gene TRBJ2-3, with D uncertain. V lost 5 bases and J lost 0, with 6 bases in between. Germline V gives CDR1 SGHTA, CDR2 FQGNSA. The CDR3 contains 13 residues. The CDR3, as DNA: TGTGCCAGCAGCCCCTGGAGCACAGATACGCAGTATTTT. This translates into CASSPWSTDTQYF.

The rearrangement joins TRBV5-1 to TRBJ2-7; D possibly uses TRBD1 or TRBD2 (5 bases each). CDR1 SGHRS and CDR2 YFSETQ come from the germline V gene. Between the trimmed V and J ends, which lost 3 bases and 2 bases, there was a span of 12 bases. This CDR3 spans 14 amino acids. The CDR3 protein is CASSYQGTTYEQYF. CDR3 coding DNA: TGCGCCAGCAGCTACCAAGGGACGACCTACGAGCAGTACTTC. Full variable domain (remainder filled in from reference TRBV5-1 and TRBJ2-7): KAGVTQTPRYLIKTRGQQVTLSCSPISGHRSVSWYQQTPGQGLQFLFEYFSETQRNKGNFPGRFSGRQFSNSRSEMNVSTLELGDSALYLCASSYQGTTYEQYFGPGTRLTVT.

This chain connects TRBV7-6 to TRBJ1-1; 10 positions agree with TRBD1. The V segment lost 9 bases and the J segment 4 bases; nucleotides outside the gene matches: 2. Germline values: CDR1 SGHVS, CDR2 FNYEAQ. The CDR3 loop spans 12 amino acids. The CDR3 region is CASRTGGTEAFF. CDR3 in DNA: TGTGCCAGTAGGACAGGGGGCACTGAAGCTTTCTTT.

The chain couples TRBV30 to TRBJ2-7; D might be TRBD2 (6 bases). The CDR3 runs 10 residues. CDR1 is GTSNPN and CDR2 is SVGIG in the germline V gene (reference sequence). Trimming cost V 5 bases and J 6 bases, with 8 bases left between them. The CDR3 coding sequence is TGTGCCTGGGGGACTGTCGAGCAGTACTTC. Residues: CAWGTVEQYF.

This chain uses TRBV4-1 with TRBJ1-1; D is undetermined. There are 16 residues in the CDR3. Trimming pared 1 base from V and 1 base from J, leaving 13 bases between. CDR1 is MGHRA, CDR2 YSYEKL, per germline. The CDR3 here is CASSQGLGGENTEAFF. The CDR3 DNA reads TGCGCCAGCAGCCAAGGGCTCGGTGGGGAGAACACTGAAGCTTTCTTT.

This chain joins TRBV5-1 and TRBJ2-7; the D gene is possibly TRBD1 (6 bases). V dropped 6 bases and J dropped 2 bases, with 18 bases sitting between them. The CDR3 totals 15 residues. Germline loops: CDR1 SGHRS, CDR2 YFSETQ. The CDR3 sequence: CASTLGGLTTYEQYF. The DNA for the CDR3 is TGCGCCAGCACCTTAGGGGGTTTAACTACCTACGAGCAGTACTTC.

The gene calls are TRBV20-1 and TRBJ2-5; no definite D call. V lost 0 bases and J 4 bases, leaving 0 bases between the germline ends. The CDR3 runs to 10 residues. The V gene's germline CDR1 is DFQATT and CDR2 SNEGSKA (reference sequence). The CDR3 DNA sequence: TGCAGTGCTAGAGAAGAGACCCAGTACTTC. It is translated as CSAREETQYF.

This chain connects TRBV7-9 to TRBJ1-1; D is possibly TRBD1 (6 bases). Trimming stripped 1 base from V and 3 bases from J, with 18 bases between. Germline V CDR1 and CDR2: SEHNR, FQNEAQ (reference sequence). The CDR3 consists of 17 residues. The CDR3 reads CASSLEGWGARDTEAFF. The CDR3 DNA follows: TGTGCCAGCAGCTTAGAAGGGTGGGGGGCGCGGGACACTGAAGCTTTCTTT.

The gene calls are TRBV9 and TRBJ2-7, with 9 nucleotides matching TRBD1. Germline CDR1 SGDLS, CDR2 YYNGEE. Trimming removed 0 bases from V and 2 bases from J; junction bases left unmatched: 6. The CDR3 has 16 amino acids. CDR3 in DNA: TGTGCCAGCAGCGTAGGGGGGACAGGGCCCACCTACGAGCAGTACTTC. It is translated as CASSVGGTGPTYEQYF.

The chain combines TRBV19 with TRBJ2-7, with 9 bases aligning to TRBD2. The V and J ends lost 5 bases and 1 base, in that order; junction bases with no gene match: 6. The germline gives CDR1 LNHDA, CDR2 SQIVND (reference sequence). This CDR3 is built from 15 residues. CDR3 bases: TGTGCCAGTAGTCAGACTAGCGGAGGATCCTACGAGCAGTACTTC. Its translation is CASSQTSGGSYEQYF. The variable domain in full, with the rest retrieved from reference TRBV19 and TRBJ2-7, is DGGITQSPKYLFRKEGQNVTLSCEQNLNHDAMYWYRQDPGQGLRLIYYSQIVNDFQKGDIAEGYSVSREKKESFPLTVTSAQKNPTAFYLCASSQTSGGSYEQYFGPGTRLTVT.

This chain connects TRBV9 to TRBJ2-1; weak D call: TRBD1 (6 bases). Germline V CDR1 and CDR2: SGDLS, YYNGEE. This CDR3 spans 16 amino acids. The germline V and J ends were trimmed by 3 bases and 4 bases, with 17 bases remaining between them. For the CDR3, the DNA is TGTGCCAGCAGCGCTTTCCCCCGGGACAATTACAATGAGCAGTTCTTC. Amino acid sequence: CASSAFPRDNYNEQFF. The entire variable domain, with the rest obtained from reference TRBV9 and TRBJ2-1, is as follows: DSGVTQTPKHLITATGQRVTLRCSPRSGDLSVYWYQQSLDQGLQFLIQYYNGEERAKGNILERFSAQQFPDLHSELNLSSLELGDSALYFCASSAFPRDNYNEQFFGPGTRLTVL.

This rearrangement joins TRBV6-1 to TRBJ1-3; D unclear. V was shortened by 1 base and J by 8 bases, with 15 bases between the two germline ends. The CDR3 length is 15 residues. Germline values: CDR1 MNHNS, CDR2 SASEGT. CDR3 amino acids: CASSEVGLKGYTIYF. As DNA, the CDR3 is TGTGCCAGCAGTGAAGTGGGCCTCAAAGGTTACACCATATATTTT.

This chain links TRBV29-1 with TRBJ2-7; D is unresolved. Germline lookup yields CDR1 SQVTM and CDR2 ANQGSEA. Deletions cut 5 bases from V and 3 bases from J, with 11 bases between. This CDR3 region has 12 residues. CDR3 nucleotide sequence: TGCAGCGTTTCACCAAACAGCTACGAGCAGTACTTC. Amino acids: CSVSPNSYEQYF.

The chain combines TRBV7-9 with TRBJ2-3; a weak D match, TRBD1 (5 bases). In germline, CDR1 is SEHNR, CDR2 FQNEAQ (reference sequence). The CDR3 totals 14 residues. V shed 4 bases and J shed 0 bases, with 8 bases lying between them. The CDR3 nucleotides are TGTGCCAGCAGCTGGACATACAGCACAGATACGCAGTATTTT. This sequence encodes CASSWTYSTDTQYF. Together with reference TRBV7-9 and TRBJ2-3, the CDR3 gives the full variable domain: DTGVSQNPRHKITKRGQNVTFRCDPISEHNRLYWYRQTLGQGPEFLTYFQNEAQLEKSRLLSDRFSAERPKGSFSTLEIQRTEQGDSAMYLCASSWTYSTDTQYFGPGTRLTVL.

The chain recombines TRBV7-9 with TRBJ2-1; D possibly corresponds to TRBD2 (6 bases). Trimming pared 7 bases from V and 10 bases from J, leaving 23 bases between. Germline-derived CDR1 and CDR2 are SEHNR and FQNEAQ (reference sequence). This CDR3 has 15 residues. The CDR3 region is CASILSGTQPGEQFF. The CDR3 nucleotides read TGTGCCAGCATCCTATCGGGGACTCAGCCCGGGGAGCAGTTCTTC. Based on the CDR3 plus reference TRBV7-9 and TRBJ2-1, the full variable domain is DTGVSQNPRHKITKRGQNVTFRCDPISEHNRLYWYRQTLGQGPEFLTYFQNEAQLEKSRLLSDRFSAERPKGSFSTLEIQRTEQGDSAMYLCASILSGTQPGEQFFGPGTRLTVL.